The present T cell receptor beta chain was sequenced within a study of beta chain features in type 1 diabetes. The wider study: Comparable age, gender and cell yields were observed in patients relative to healthy donors. Study-wide results and limits: In the patient group, naive, central memory and Treg TCRB repertoires seemed more alike than in the healthy donor group. Type 1 diabetes patients showed fewer insertions and more deletions at VDJ junctions.

For this clone: Its target is not known.

Since all of the isolated RNA was reverse transcribed, expressed TCRB transcripts were what got sequenced. TCRdb keeps only in-frame clones here, not all; method: immunoSEQ multiplex PCR. The data contain 970,000 or so clones, 15% to 20% of them seen just once; the ten biggest clones take up 0.02% to 0.03%. The CDR3 loop spans 15 amino acids. Germline V gene sequence: CDR1 LGHNA, CDR2 YNFKEQ. Trimming took 4 bases from V and 6 from J, leaving 17 bases between them. Populations obtained by sorting all exceeded 95% purity. Sequencing was performed on naive CD4+ T cells from blood. The sequence came from a young woman in good health. The chain employs TRBV4-2 and TRBJ2-3, with D perhaps given as TRBD1 or TRBD2 (5 bases each). CDR3: CASSPGTLGGDTQYF. The DNA of the CDR3 is TGTGCCAGCAGCCCCGGGACCCTTGGTGGTGATACGCAGTATTTT.